This T cell receptor beta chain was sequenced during a study of T cell repertoires in cytomegalovirus infection. Study as a whole: TCR beta signatures that were public indicated CMV infection and matching HLA type. Overall study results and limits: Across the ex vivo response, the dominant clonotypes were HLA-C-restricted CMV-specific TCR beta clonotypes.

This clonotype occurred many times. The antigen remains unidentified. Germline CDR1 is SGHTA and CDR2 is FQGNSA. There are 14 residues in the CDR3. The ends were cut back, 8 bases at V and 4 bases at J, with 17 bases in the middle. TCRdb processed the reads anew with MiXCR; each CDR3 protein has one entry. The table lists roughly 230,000 distinct CDR3 sequences, approximately 6.7% of them singletons, with about 6.3% in the top ten. The source of this sequence is a human donor in good health (CMV status not recorded). Some clones in this sample may be carry-over from other donors' samples. Sequenced: PBMCs. The chain links TRBV7-2 to TRBJ2-5; D unclear. CDR3 coding DNA: TGTGCCAGCCGCCTTCTAGGGCAGGCAGAGACCCAGTACTTC. This sequence encodes CASRLLGQAETQYF.